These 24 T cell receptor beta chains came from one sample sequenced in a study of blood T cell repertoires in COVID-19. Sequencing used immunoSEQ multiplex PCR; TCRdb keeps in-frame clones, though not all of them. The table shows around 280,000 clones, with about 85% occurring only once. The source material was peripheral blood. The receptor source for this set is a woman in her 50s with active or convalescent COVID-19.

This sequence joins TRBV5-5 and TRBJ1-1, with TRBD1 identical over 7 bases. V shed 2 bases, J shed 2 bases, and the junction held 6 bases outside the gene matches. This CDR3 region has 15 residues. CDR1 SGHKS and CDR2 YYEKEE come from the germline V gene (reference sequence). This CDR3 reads CASSLQTGFNTEAFF. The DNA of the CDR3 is TGTGCCAGCAGCTTACAGACAGGGTTCAACACTGAAGCTTTCTTT.

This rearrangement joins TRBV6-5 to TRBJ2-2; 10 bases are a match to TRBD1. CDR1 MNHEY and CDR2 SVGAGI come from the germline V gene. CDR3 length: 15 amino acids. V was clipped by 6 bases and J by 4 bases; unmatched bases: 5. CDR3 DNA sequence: TGTGCCAGCAGGAGGACAGGGGGTTCCACCGGGGAGCTGTTTTTT. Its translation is CASRRTGGSTGELFF.

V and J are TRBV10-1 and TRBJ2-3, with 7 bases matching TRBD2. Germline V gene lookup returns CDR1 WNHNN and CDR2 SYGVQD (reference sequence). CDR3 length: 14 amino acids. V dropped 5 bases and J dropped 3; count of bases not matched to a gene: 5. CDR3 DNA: TGCGCCAGCAGTCGGACTAGTGGGACAGATACGCAGTATTTT. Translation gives CASSRTSGTDTQYF.

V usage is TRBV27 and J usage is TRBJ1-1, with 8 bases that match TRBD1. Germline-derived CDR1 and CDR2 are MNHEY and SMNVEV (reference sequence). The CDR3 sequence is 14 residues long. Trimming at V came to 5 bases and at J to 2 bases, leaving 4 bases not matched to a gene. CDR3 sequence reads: CASSLDRANTEAFF. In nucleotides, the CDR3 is TGTGCCAGCAGTCTGGACAGGGCAAACACTGAAGCTTTCTTT.

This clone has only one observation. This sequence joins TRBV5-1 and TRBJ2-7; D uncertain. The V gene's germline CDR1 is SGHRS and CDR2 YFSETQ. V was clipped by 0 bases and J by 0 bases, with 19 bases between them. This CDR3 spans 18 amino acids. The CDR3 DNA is TGCGCCAGCAGCTTGGCCCCCCGGTTAGAGGTCAACTCCTACGAGCAGTACTTC. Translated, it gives CASSLAPRLEVNSYEQYF.

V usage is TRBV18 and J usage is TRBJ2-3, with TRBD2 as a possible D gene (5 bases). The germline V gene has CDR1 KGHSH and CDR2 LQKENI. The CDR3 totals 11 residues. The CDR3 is CARVRTDTQYF. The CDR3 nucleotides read TGTGCGAGGGTACGCACAGATACGCAGTATTTT.

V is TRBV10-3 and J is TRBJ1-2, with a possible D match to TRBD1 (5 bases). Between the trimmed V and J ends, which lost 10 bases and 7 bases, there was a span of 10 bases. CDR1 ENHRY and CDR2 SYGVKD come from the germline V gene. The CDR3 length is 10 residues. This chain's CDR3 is CASRGIGYTF. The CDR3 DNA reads TGTGCCAGCCGGGGGATTGGCTACACCTTC.

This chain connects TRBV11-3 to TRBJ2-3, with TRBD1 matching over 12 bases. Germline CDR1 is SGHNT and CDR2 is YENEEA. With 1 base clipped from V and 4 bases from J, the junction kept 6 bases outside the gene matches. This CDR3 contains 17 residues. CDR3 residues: CASSLAGTGGLADTQYF. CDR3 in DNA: TGTGCCAGCAGCTTAGCCGGGACAGGGGGCTTGGCAGATACGCAGTATTTT.

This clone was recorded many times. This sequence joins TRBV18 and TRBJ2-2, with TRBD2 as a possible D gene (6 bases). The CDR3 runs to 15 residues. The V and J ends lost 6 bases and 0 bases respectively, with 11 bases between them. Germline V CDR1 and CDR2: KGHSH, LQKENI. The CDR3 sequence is CASSPIAANTGELFF. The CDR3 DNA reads TGTGCCAGCTCCCCAATAGCGGCGAACACCGGGGAGCTGTTTTTT.

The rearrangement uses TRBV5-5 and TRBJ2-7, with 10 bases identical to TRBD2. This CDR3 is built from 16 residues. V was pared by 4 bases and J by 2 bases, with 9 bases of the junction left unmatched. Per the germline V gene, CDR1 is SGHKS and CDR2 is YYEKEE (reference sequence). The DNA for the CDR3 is TGTGCCAGCAGCCAAACCTCTAGCGGGAGCCCCTACGAGCAGTACTTC. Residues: CASSQTSSGSPYEQYF.

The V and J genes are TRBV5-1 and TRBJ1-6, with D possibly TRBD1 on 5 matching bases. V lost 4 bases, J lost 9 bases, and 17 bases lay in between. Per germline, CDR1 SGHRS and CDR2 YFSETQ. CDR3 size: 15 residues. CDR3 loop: CASSALAGQGSPLHF. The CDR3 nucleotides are TGCGCCAGCAGCGCCTTGGCGGGGCAAGGTTCACCCCTCCACTTT.

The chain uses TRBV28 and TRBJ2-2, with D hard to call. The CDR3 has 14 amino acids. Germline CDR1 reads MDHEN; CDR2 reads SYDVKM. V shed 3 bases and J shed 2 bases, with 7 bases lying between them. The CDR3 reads CASSLAVNTGELFF. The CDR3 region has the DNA TGTGCCAGCAGTTTGGCAGTTAACACCGGGGAGCTGTTTTTT.

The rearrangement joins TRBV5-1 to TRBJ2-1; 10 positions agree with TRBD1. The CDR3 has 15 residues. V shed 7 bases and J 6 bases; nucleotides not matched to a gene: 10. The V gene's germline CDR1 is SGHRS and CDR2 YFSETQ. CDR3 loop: CASGFSDRGANEQFF. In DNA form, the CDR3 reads TGCGCCAGCGGGTTCTCGGACAGGGGGGCCAATGAGCAGTTCTTC.

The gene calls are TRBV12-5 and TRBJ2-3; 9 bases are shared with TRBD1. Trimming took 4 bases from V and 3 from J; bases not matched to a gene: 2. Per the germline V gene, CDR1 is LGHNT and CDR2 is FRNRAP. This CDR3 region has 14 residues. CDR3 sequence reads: CASGWDRETDTQYF. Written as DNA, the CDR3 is TGTGCTAGTGGTTGGGACAGGGAAACAGATACGCAGTATTTT.

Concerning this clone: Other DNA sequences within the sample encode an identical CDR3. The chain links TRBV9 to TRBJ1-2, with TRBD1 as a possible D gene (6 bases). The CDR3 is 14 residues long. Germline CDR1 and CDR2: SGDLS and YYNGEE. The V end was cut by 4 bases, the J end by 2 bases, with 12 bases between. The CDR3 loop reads CASSPPDRNYGYTF. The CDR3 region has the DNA TGTGCCAGCAGCCCTCCGGACAGAAACTATGGCTACACCTTC.

CDR3 in DNA: TGTGCCAGCAGCTTATTTGCAGGGAATTCACCCCTCCACTTT. It yields the protein CASSLFAGNSPLHF. The chain couples TRBV11-2 to TRBJ1-6; weak D call: TRBD1 (5 bases). CDR3 size: 14 residues. Trimming stripped 2 bases from V and 7 bases from J, with 9 bases between. The germline V gene has CDR1 SGHAT and CDR2 FQNNGV.

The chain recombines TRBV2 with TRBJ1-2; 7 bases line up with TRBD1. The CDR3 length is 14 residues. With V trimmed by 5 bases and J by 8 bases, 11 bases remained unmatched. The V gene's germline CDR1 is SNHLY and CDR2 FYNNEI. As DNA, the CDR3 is TGTGCCAGCAGTCTAACAGGGGTCCCTATGGGCTACACCTTC. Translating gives CASSLTGVPMGYTF.

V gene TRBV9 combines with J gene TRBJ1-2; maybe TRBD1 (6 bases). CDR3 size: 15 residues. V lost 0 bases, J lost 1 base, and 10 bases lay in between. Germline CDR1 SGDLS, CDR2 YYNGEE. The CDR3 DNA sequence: TGTGCCAGCAGCGTAGCAGGGGAGAGTAACTATGGCTACACCTTC. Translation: CASSVAGESNYGYTF. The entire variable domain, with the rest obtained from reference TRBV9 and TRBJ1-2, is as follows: DSGVTQTPKHLITATGQRVTLRCSPRSGDLSVYWYQQSLDQGLQFLIQYYNGEERAKGNILERFSAQQFPDLHSELNLSSLELGDSALYFCASSVAGESNYGYTFGSGTRLTVV.

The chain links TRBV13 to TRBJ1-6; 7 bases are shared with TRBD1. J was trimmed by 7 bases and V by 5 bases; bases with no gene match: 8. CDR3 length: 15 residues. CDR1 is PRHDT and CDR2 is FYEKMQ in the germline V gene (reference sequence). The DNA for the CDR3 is TGTGCCAGCAGCGCTCAGGGGGACCTAAATTCACCCCTCCACTTT. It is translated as CASSAQGDLNSPLHF.

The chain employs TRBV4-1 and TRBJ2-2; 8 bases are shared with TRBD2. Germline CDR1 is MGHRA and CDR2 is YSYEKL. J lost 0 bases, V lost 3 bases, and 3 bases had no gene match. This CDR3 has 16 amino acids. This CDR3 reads CASSQWGLANTGELFF. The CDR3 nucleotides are TGCGCCAGCAGCCAGTGGGGACTAGCGAACACCGGGGAGCTGTTTTTT.

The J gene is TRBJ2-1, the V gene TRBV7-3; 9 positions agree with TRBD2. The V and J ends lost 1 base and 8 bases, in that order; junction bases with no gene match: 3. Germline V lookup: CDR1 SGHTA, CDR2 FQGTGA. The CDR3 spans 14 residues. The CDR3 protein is CASSLNSGSYEQFF. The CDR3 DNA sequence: TGTGCCAGCAGCTTAAATAGCGGGAGTTATGAGCAGTTCTTC.

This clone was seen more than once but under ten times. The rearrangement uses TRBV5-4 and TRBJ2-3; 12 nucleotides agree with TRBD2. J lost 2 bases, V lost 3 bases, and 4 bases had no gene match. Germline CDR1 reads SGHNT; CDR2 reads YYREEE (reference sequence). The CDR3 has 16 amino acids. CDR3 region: CASSSGLAGITDTQYF. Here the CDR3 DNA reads TGTGCCAGCAGCTCGGGACTAGCGGGCATCACAGATACGCAGTATTTT.

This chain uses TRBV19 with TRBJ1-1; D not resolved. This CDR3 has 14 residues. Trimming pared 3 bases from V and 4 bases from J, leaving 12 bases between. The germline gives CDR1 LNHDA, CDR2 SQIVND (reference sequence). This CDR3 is CASSITQVSTEAFF. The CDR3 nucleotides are TGTGCCAGTAGTATTACGCAGGTTTCCACTGAAGCTTTCTTT.

CDR3 in amino acids: CASSNREQGIGQYF. The CDR3 DNA is TGTGCCAGCAGTAACCGGGAACAGGGCATCGGGCAGTACTTC. The chain couples TRBV6-1 to TRBJ2-7, with a tentative D call TRBD1 (6 bases). V was shortened by 5 bases and J by 9 bases, with 20 bases between the two germline ends. The CDR3 has 14 residues. The germline V gene encodes CDR1 MNHNS and CDR2 SASEGT.